Below are 22 T cell receptor beta chains sequenced from a single sample in a study of T cell repertoires in cytomegalovirus infection. For these TCRs, the target antigens are not known. TCRdb re-called the reads through MiXCR, storing one row per CDR3 protein. Here the sample spans approximately 910,000 distinct CDR3 sequences, 31% being singletons. The source material was cultured CD8+ T cells from PBMCs, sampled from culture after CMV antigen stimulation. These receptors were taken from a human donor in good health (CMV status not recorded). Some clones in this sample may be carry-over from other donors' samples.

The rearrangement links TRBV27 to TRBJ1-5; D ambiguous. Trimming removed 1 base at V and 5 bases at J, with 9 bases between. Germline V gives CDR1 MNHEY, CDR2 SMNVEV (reference sequence). CDR3 length: 14 amino acids. The CDR3 DNA is TGTGCCAGCAGTTTATACGGAGTGGATCAGCCCCAGCATTTT. The encoded protein is CASSLYGVDQPQHF.

This clonotype was counted only a few times. The V and J genes are TRBV27 and TRBJ2-7; a weak D match, TRBD1 (5 bases). Germline V gene sequence: CDR1 MNHEY, CDR2 SMNVEV (reference sequence). The length of the CDR3 is 14 residues. Trimming took 5 bases from V and 10 from J, leaving 21 bases between them. This chain's CDR3 is CASSPIPIDSSQYF. CDR3 nucleotides: TGTGCCAGCAGTCCGATACCCATTGACAGTTCTCAGTACTTC.

The CDR3 spells CASSYGSTQYF. CDR3 DNA sequence: TGTGCCAGCAGTTATGGGTCCACCCAGTACTTC. The chain has TRBV6-2 or TRBV6-3 and TRBJ2-5; D not certain. V shed 3 bases and J shed 8 bases, with 7 bases lying between them. Germline assignment: CDR1 MNHEY and CDR2 SVGEGT. There are 11 residues in the CDR3.

The chain recombines TRBV14 with TRBJ2-1; possible D gene TRBD2, 6 bases. The CDR3 contains 18 residues. V was trimmed by 0 bases and J by 2 bases, leaving 17 bases between them. The germline gives CDR1 SGHDN, CDR2 FVKESK. The CDR3 is CASSQERSVEGPYNEQFF. DNA for the CDR3: TGTGCCAGCAGCCAAGAAAGGTCAGTGGAGGGCCCCTACAATGAGCAGTTCTTC.

This clonotype was seen many times. The chain has TRBV6-1 and TRBJ2-7, with 11 bases lining up with TRBD1. Germline trimming cut 2 bases from V and 5 bases from J; bases unmatched to any gene: 8. This CDR3 contains 16 residues. The germline V gene has CDR1 MNHNS and CDR2 SASEGT. Here the CDR3 reads CASSESRWTGGDEQYF. The DNA for the CDR3 is TGTGCCAGCAGTGAAAGTCGGTGGACAGGGGGCGACGAGCAGTACTTC.

The rearrangement joins TRBV19 to TRBJ2-3, with a tentative D call TRBD2 (5 bases). Trimming removed 2 bases from V and 4 bases from J, with 13 bases in between. In germline, CDR1 is LNHDA, CDR2 SQIVND (reference sequence). The CDR3 length is 15 residues. CDR3 amino acids: CASSISTSFPDTQYF. As DNA, the CDR3 is TGTGCCAGTAGTATAAGTACTAGTTTCCCAGATACGCAGTATTTT.

For this clonotype: The junction does not match germline at one end; this may be a read error. The V call is TRBV18, the J call TRBJ2-2; either TRBD1 or TRBD2 may fit D (5 bases each). The CDR3 runs to 13 residues. Germline CDR1 is KGHSH and CDR2 is LQKENI. The CDR3 nucleotides read TGTGTCAGCTCACCAAGGGGACCCGGGGAGCTGTTTTTT. This gives the protein CVSSPRGPGELFF.

Concerning this clonotype: A read error may be the cause here, since a much bigger clone is one base away. V and J are TRBV7-8 and TRBJ1-1; 9 bases align to TRBD1. Germline CDR1 and CDR2: SGHVS and FQNEAQ. CDR3 length: 14 residues. CDR3 region: CANSPTGGKTEAFF. The CDR3 nucleotides are TGTGCCAACAGCCCGACAGGGGGTAAGACTGAAGCTTTCTTT.

The chain is built from TRBV11-2 and TRBJ2-7; maybe TRBD2 (5 bases). Germline V gene sequence: CDR1 SGHAT, CDR2 FQNNGV. The germline V and J ends were trimmed by 8 bases and 4 bases, with 12 bases remaining between them. The length of the CDR3 is 12 residues. The CDR3 DNA reads as TGTGCCAGCGGCAACGGGGTTTACGAGCAGTACGTC. Its protein is CASGNGVYEQYV.

The sample holds a few counts of this clonotype. The chain recombines TRBV7-9 with TRBJ2-5, with D uncertain. The CDR3 spans 14 residues. V dropped 2 bases and J dropped 0 bases, with 7 bases sitting between them. The germline V gene encodes CDR1 SEHNR and CDR2 FQNEAQ (reference sequence). The CDR3 spells CASSLYSNQETQYF. The CDR3 DNA reads as TGTGCCAGCAGCTTATACTCTAACCAAGAGACCCAGTACTTC.

The chain recombines TRBV7-9 with TRBJ2-3; D is possibly TRBD1 (6 bases). The germline CDR1 and CDR2 sequences are SEHNR and FQNEAQ (reference sequence). This CDR3 contains 16 residues. V lost 2 bases, J lost 2 bases, and 14 bases lay in between. The CDR3: CASSLSGTFFTDTQYF. The CDR3 coding sequence is TGTGCCAGCAGCTTATCCGGGACATTCTTCACAGATACGCAGTATTTT.

This clonotype was seen a handful of times. The CDR3 sequence: CSVIQKQYNEQFF. The CDR3 DNA follows: TGCAGTGTTATACAGAAGCAATACAATGAGCAGTTCTTC. V usage is TRBV20-1 and J usage is TRBJ2-1; D is unclear. The CDR3 runs to 13 residues. V shed 7 bases and J shed 4 bases, with 14 bases lying between them. Germline lookup yields CDR1 DFQATT and CDR2 SNEGSKA (reference sequence).

This clonotype has a handful of counts. V usage is TRBV5-4 and J usage is TRBJ1-2; 7 positions match TRBD1. This CDR3 contains 14 residues. The germline V gene has CDR1 SGHNT and CDR2 YYREEE (reference sequence). With V trimmed by 3 bases and J by 3 bases, 5 bases remained unmatched. Written as DNA, the CDR3 is TGTGCCAGCAGCTCAACAGGGGAGCACTATGGCTACACCTTC. It is translated as CASSSTGEHYGYTF. The full variable domain, completed using reference TRBV5-4 and TRBJ1-2, is ETGVTQSPTHLIKTRGQQVTLRCSSQSGHNTVSWYQQALGQGPQFIFQYYREEENGRGNFPPRFSGLQFPNYSSELNVNALELDDSALYLCASSSTGEHYGYTFGSGTRLTVV.

This clonotype came up many times. This chain joins TRBV7-2 and TRBJ2-3; no clear D gene. Trimming removed 5 bases from V and 0 bases from J, with 12 bases in between. The CDR3 runs 15 residues. The germline CDR1 and CDR2 sequences are SGHTA and FQGNSA. CDR3 DNA sequence: TGTGCCAGCAGCCCCTACGGGCGGAGCACAGATACGCAGTATTTT. The encoded protein is CASSPYGRSTDTQYF.

This clonotype has just a few counts. The chain joins TRBV7-6 to TRBJ2-6, with D perhaps matching TRBD2 (7 bases). The V gene's germline CDR1 is SGHVS and CDR2 FNYEAQ. Trimming removed 5 bases at V and 5 bases at J, with 13 bases between. CDR3 size: 15 residues. CDR3 sequence reads: CASSARGARANVLTF. The CDR3 DNA follows: TGTGCCAGCAGCGCCCGGGGGGCGCGGGCCAACGTCCTGACTTTC.

This clonotype was recorded many times. The V call is TRBV6-1, the J call TRBJ1-2, with TRBD1 matching 7 bases. After removal of 8 bases from V and 1 base from J, the junction contained 13 bases not matched to a gene. This CDR3 region has 16 residues. Germline loops: CDR1 MNHNS, CDR2 SASEGT. DNA of the CDR3: TGTGCCAGCGAGGGACAGCTGTATCGGGTTAACTATGGCTACACCTTC. Translating it yields CASEGQLYRVNYGYTF.

V and J are TRBV5-1 and TRBJ2-2; D unresolved. V gave up 0 bases and J gave up 4 bases, with 10 bases separating them. The CDR3 runs 15 residues. Per germline, CDR1 SGHRS and CDR2 YFSETQ. CDR3 DNA: TGCGCCAGCAGCTTGGGCGGACCGGGCACCGGGGAGCTGTTTTTT. Protein: CASSLGGPGTGELFF.

This clonotype was counted a few times. The chain employs TRBV11-3 and TRBJ2-7, with 11 nucleotides matching TRBD1. CDR3 length: 15 residues. Germline-derived CDR1 and CDR2 are SGHNT and YENEEA. After removal of 5 bases from V and 4 bases from J, the junction contained 7 bases not matched to a gene. The CDR3 loop reads CASSAGQGAVYEQYF. The CDR3 bases are TGTGCCAGCAGCGCCGGACAGGGGGCGGTTTACGAGCAGTACTTC. Full variable domain (outside the CDR3, taken from reference TRBV11-3 and TRBJ2-7): EAGVVQSPRYKIIEKKQPVAFWCNPISGHNTLYWYLQNLGQGPELLIRYENEEAVDDSQLPKDRFSAERLKGVDSTLKIQPAELGDSAVYLCASSAGQGAVYEQYFGPGTRLTVT.

The chain couples TRBV4-1 to TRBJ2-3, with 8 bases fitting TRBD2. This CDR3 spans 15 amino acids. J was trimmed by 2 bases and V by 3 bases; bases with no gene match: 4. CDR1 and CDR2 (germline): MGHRA, YSYEKL. Here the CDR3 reads CASSHYGGDTDTQYF. The CDR3 nucleotides are TGCGCCAGCAGCCACTACGGGGGGGACACAGATACGCAGTATTTT.

The V call is TRBV7-2, the J call TRBJ2-3; maybe TRBD2 (6 bases). There are 16 residues in the CDR3. CDR1 is SGHTA, CDR2 FQGNSA, per germline. With 5 bases removed from V and 9 bases from J, the gap between germline ends came to 24 bases. The CDR3 region is CASSPRGSGPVGTQYF. For the CDR3, the DNA is TGTGCCAGCAGCCCCCGGGGTAGCGGCCCCGTAGGGACGCAGTATTTT.

This clonotype occurred a few times. The rearrangement joins TRBV6-1 to TRBJ2-5; the D is unclear. The CDR3 spans 15 residues. Germline assignment: CDR1 MNHNS and CDR2 SASEGT. Deletions cut 7 bases from V and 1 base from J, with 16 bases between. For the CDR3, the DNA is TGTGCCAGCACCTCGGACCGGTACGGCCAAGAGACCCAGTACTTC. This translates into CASTSDRYGQETQYF.

The CDR3 DNA sequence: TGTGCCACCAGCCCAGGGTATGGCTACACCTTC. It translates to CATSPGYGYTF. The V call is TRBV15, the J call TRBJ1-2; D perhaps matches TRBD1 (5 bases). The CDR3 covers 11 residues. The V end lost 5 bases, the J end lost 5 bases, and 6 bases lay between the germline ends. Germline CDR1 reads LNHNV; CDR2 reads YYDKDF (reference sequence).